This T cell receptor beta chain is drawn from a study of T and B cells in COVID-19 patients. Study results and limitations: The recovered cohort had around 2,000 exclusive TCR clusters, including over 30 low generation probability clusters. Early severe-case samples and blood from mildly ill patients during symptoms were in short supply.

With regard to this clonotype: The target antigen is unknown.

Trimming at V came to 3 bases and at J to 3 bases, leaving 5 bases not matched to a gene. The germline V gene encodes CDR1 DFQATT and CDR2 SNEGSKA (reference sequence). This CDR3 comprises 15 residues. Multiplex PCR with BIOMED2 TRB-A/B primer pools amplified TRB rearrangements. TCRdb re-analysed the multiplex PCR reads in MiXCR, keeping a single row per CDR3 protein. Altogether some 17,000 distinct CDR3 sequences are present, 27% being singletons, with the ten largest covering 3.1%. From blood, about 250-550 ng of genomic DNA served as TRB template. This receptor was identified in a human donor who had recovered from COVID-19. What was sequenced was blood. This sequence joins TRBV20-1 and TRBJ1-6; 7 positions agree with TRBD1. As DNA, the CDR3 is TGCAGTGCTAGGACGACAGGGCGCTATAATTCACCCCTCCACTTT. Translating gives CSARTTGRYNSPLHF.